Shown below are 7 T cell receptor beta chains from a single sample sequenced in a study of shared clonotypes between healthy human individuals. Generated by immunoSEQ multiplex PCR, the TCRdb table keeps only in-frame clones and is missing some. Of millions of clones listed, over 85% are singletons. Source material: naive CD4+ T cells sorted from blood. Subset indicated: CD45RA+ positively selected. These TCRs come from a man aged 18 to 29 in good health.

CDR3 in amino acids: CASSIQGSGELFF. CDR3 in DNA: TGTGCCAGTAGTATACAGGGCTCCGGGGAGCTGTTTTTT. The chain is built from TRBV19 and TRBJ2-2, with D perhaps TRBD1 (5 bases). V was shortened by 2 bases and J by 6 bases, with 7 bases between the two germline ends. CDR3 length: 13 residues. Per the germline V gene, CDR1 is LNHDA and CDR2 is SQIVND (reference sequence).

The chain is built from TRBV9 and TRBJ2-3; D uncertain. This CDR3 is 15 amino acids long. CDR1 is SGDLS and CDR2 is YYNGEE in the germline V gene. The V end lost 3 bases, the J end lost 3 bases, and 14 bases lay between the germline ends. The chain's CDR3 is CASSGTGVSTDTQYF. For the CDR3, the DNA is TGTGCCAGCAGCGGGACGGGCGTGTCGACAGATACGCAGTATTTT.

The chain couples TRBV9 to TRBJ2-7; 7 positions match TRBD2. The CDR3 length is 15 residues. V shed 0 bases, J shed 2 bases, and the junction held 5 bases outside the gene matches. Germline V gene data show CDR1 as SGDLS and CDR2 as YYNGEE. Here the CDR3 DNA reads TGTGCCAGCAGCGTAGGAGAGCGGGATACCTACGAGCAGTACTTC. It encodes CASSVGERDTYEQYF. Supplemented by reference TRBV9 and TRBJ2-7, the full variable domain reads DSGVTQTPKHLITATGQRVTLRCSPRSGDLSVYWYQQSLDQGLQFLIQYYNGEERAKGNILERFSAQQFPDLHSELNLSSLELGDSALYFCASSVGERDTYEQYFGPGTRLTVT.

This chain links TRBV6-5 with TRBJ2-7; 9 bases agree with TRBD2. Trimming removed 4 bases from V and 2 bases from J; junction bases left unmatched: 9. Germline V gene lookup returns CDR1 MNHEY and CDR2 SVGAGI. This CDR3 is 16 amino acids long. CDR3 protein: CASSSAGAGGAYEQYF. The CDR3 bases are TGTGCCAGCAGTTCCGCGGGAGCGGGAGGAGCCTACGAGCAGTACTTC.

Remarks on this clone: Other DNA sequences in the same sample also yield this CDR3. V gene TRBV2 combines with J gene TRBJ2-7; D is perhaps TRBD2 (5 bases). The germline V gene has CDR1 SNHLY and CDR2 FYNNEI. Between the trimmed V and J ends, which lost 8 bases and 2 bases, there was a span of 16 bases. The CDR3 has 14 residues. The CDR3 loop is CASSRTSGTYEQYF. In DNA form, the CDR3 reads TGTGCCAGCTCCCGAACTAGTGGGACCTACGAGCAGTACTTC. The full variable domain, rest sourced from reference TRBV2 and TRBJ2-7, is EPEVTQTPSHQVTQMGQEVILRCVPISNHLYFYWYRQILGQKVEFLVSFYNNEISEKSEIFDDQFSVERPDGSNFTLKIRSTKLEDSAMYFCASSRTSGTYEQYFGPGTRLTVT.

The rearrangement uses TRBV2 and TRBJ2-2; 8 positions match TRBD1. From germline, CDR1 is SNHLY and CDR2 FYNNEI. The CDR3 is 14 amino acids. V gave up 7 bases and J gave up 6 bases; unmatched junction bases: 7. CDR3 DNA sequence: TGTGCCAGCATCATGGACAGGGTGGCCGGGGAGCTGTTTTTT. Its translation is CASIMDRVAGELFF. Complete variable domain (other parts from reference TRBV2 and TRBJ2-2): EPEVTQTPSHQVTQMGQEVILRCVPISNHLYFYWYRQILGQKVEFLVSFYNNEISEKSEIFDDQFSVERPDGSNFTLKIRSTKLEDSAMYFCASIMDRVAGELFFGEGSRLTVL.

The chain uses TRBV27 and TRBJ1-6, with TRBD1 matching over 9 bases. Germline V lookup: CDR1 MNHEY, CDR2 SMNVEV (reference sequence). CDR3 length: 17 amino acids. Germline trimming cut 1 base from V and 0 bases from J; bases unmatched to any gene: 1. The CDR3 bases are TGTGCCAGCAGTTTATTGACAGGGGGCTCCTATAATTCACCCCTCCACTTT. This gives the protein CASSLLTGGSYNSPLHF.